This is a list of T cell receptor beta chains from one sample in a study of cytomegalovirus exposure and HLA in healthy donors. Some clones are missing from TCRdb's copy, which holds only in-frame ones; the method was immunoSEQ multiplex PCR. The sample has approximately 120,000 clones, 80% to 85% seen once. Sequencing used PBMCs. The receptors shown here come from a young woman in good health and CMV-seronegative. CDR3s include the opening cysteine and the closing phenylalanine or tryptophan. Size tells how often a clone was seen (once, few, many) or the class of an expanded clone, and some rows leave it out.

v_gene | abundance | CDR3aa
TRBV7-9 | NA | CASSYLGGMNYGYTF
TRBV6-6 | NA | CATGGPADTQYF
TRBV5-8 | NA | CASSSDGRGYNEQFF
TRBV6-1 | NA | CASSEQGIKGDTEAFF
TRBV7-8 | few | CASSSWDSYQPQHF
TRBV2 | NA | CASKVRGGPTYEQYF
TRBV2 | NA | CASSDGPYPDTQYF
TRBV28 | once | CASTRRGHINTEAFF
TRBV18 | NA | CASSPVPDSYGYTF
TRBV9 | few | CASSASGGSPGDTQYF
TRBV18 | NA | CASSPPPEGEKLFF
TRBV18 | NA | CASSPRSSYEQYF
TRBV6-5 | NA | CASSSTGYSYNEQFF
TRBV23-1 | NA | CASSQSRQGYEQYF
TRBV11-2 | NA | CASSPGRGKPLSNYGYTF
TRBV30 | NA | CAWSATRDYWEKLFF
TRBV29-1 | NA | CSVARLAGVQETQYF
TRBV15 | NA | CATSVRQAAYEQYF
TRBV5-1 | few | CASSSDGNYGYTF
TRBV5-4 | NA | CASSLGSRDSLFEQYF
TRBV5-8 | NA | CASSLVWAGGEGYYGYTF
TRBV30 | NA | CAWSPRRLYSNQPQHF
TRBV11-3 | NA | CASSLGKGADTQYF
TRBV6-6 | NA | CASKVGGGLETQYF
TRBV5-1 | NA | CASSFGQGPYNEQFF
TRBV7-7 | NA | CASSSQLAGVNEQFF
TRBV7-6 | NA | CASSLARDSPSGNTIYF
TRBV6-5 | NA | CASSYTDRNREQYF
TRBV2 | NA | CASSEQYQGDTEAFF
TRBV6-4 | NA | CASSDGTGGNEQFF
TRBV6-6 | NA | CASSADRGSEAFF
TRBV6-5 | NA | CASGWANVLTF
TRBV5-1 | NA | CASSLEATPNYGYTF
TRBV5-1 | few | CASSSATGGNTEAFF
TRBV7-9 | NA | CASSFTSSEAFF
TRBV20-1 | NA | CSARAHYEQFF
TRBV27 | NA | CASSPIQGINEQFF
TRBV7-2 | NA | CASSSGTVVYEQYF
TRBV6-5 | few | CASRYDDRLNSPLHF
TRBV7-3 | NA | CASSLIPGGGADEQFF
TRBV11-2 | NA | CASSLVGTASIQYF
TRBV19 | NA | CASSPDRAARLVVSTDTQYF